Below, one TCR beta chain is given with its context. The antigen remains undetermined. CDR3 length: 15 amino acids. The germline CDR1 and CDR2 sequences are MNHEY and SVGAGI. Trimming took off 6 bases at V and 0 bases at J, with 14 bases between the two ends. The data were taken from a study of vaccination effects on CD4 cells after COVID-19. Antigen-specific CD4+ T cell clonotypes were called by their expansion after viral peptide-pool culture in ViraFEST. Cells that had been cultured for 10 days were the source of isolated CD4+ T cells. Vaccinated recipients, who were negative for nucleocapsid antibodies, had no history of SARS-CoV-2 infection. Cells had half their medium changed to IL-2 medium on days 3 and 7. Method: immunoSEQ multiplex PCR; TCRdb's copy keeps in-frame clones and lacks some. This sample carries 50,000 to 65,000 clones, 80% to 90% of them seen once, and the ten largest clones take roughly 2.7%.

V usage is TRBV6-5 and J usage is TRBJ1-2; perhaps TRBD1 as D (5 bases). The sequenced sample was CD4+ T cells from PBMCs cultured with HCoV-229E spike peptides, obtained before COVID-19 vaccination. This TCR was recovered from a human donor who received a COVID-19 vaccine. CDR3 sequence (DNA): TGTGCCAGCAGAAGAACAGGATACGCTAACTATGGCTACACCTTC. Its translation is CASRRTGYANYGYTF.